This is a list of T cell receptor beta chains from one sample in a study of cytomegalovirus exposure and HLA in healthy donors. TCRdb's table, derived via immunoSEQ multiplex PCR, lists solely in-frame clones and lacks some. Counted here are around 240,000 clones, 82% occurring once; the ten biggest clones make up around 5.7%. Sample: PBMCs. The receptors were gathered from a woman in her forties in good health and CMV-seropositive. The CDR3 runs from the conserved cysteine through the conserved F or W. Fields, in order: CDR3 DNA, CDR3 protein, V gene, CDR3 length, clone size, J gene, D gene. D genes are given only for firm matches. Not all rows give a size; the values are once, few, many and, for expanded clones, a class.

TGTGCCTGGAGTGTAACAGGGGGTGCCTACGAGCAGTACTTC | CAWSVTGGAYEQYF | TRBV30 | 14 | . | TRBJ2-7 | TRBD1
TGTGCCAGCAGCTTTACTAGCGGGCGATACGAGCAGTACTTC | CASSFTSGRYEQYF | TRBV7-2 | 14 | . | TRBJ2-7 | TRBD2
TGTGCCAGCCGATCGGGAGGGGCTGCAAACTATGGCTACACCTTC | CASRSGGAANYGYTF | TRBV6-5 | 15 | . | TRBJ1-2 | .
TGTGCCAGCACCGATCGACAGGGCGGCGAGCAGTACTTC | CASTDRQGGEQYF | TRBV2 | 13 | . | TRBJ2-7 | TRBD1
TGTGCCAGCAGCTTGGAGGGACTTTACAATGAGCAGTTCTTC | CASSLEGLYNEQFF | TRBV5-4 | 14 | . | TRBJ2-1 | .
TGTGCCAGCAGCTTGAGAAGCGGGAGGGCCGGGACCGGGGAGCTGTTTTTT | CASSLRSGRAGTGELFF | TRBV5-4 | 17 | . | TRBJ2-2 | TRBD2
TGTGCCAGCAGCTACACAGGGTCAGGCGGCGAGCAGTACTTC | CASSYTGSGGEQYF | TRBV6-6 | 14 | . | TRBJ2-7 | .
TGTGCCAGCAGCCAGCCGGGACAGGGGAACACTGAAGCTTTCTTT | CASSQPGQGNTEAFF | TRBV7-9 | 15 | few | TRBJ1-1 | TRBD1
TGTGCCAGCAGCTGGATACTAGCGGGAGAATCCTACGAGCAGTACTTC | CASSWILAGESYEQYF | TRBV5-4 | 16 | . | TRBJ2-7 | TRBD2
TGTGCCAGTAGTATCCAGGGCAGGGGGCGGAATAGCAATCAGCCCCAGCATTTT | CASSIQGRGRNSNQPQHF | TRBV19 | 18 | few | TRBJ1-5 | TRBD1
TGTGCCCTCGCCGGGGAGTATAATTCACCCCTCCACTTT | CALAGEYNSPLHF | TRBV30 | 13 | . | TRBJ1-6 | .
TGTGCCAGTAAAGTATCTAGGACAGGGGCCTACGAGCAGTACTTC | CASKVSRTGAYEQYF | TRBV19 | 15 | . | TRBJ2-7 | TRBD1
TGTGCCAGCAGCTTAGTGGCAGGGGGCTTACAAGAGACCCAGTACTTC | CASSLVAGGLQETQYF | TRBV7-9 | 16 | . | TRBJ2-5 | TRBD1
TGCGCCAGCAGGACCGGGACAGTGAACACCGGGGAGCTGTTTTTT | CASRTGTVNTGELFF | TRBV10-2 | 15 | . | TRBJ2-2 | TRBD1
TGTGCCACGCTACCCACTTTCACAGATACGCAGTATTTT | CATLPTFTDTQYF | TRBV10-3 | 13 | . | TRBJ2-3 | .
TGTGCCAGCAGCTTAGAGCGGTTTGGCTACACCTTC | CASSLERFGYTF | TRBV7-2 | 12 | . | TRBJ1-2 | .
TGTGCCAGCAGCTTAGATTGGGAGCGTGGCTACACCTTC | CASSLDWERGYTF | TRBV4-2 | 13 | . | TRBJ1-2 | .
TGCGCCAGCAGCCAAACAGGGGGCCCCAATCAGCCCCAGCATTTT | CASSQTGGPNQPQHF | TRBV5-1 | 15 | . | TRBJ1-5 | TRBD1
TGCAGCGCTTCCCAGGGCGTGAACACTGAAGCTTTCTTT | CSASQGVNTEAFF | TRBV29-1 | 13 | . | TRBJ1-1 | .
TGTGCCAGCAGACGGACAGCTAACTCCTACAATGAGCAGTTCTTC | CASRRTANSYNEQFF | TRBV6-5 | 15 | . | TRBJ2-1 | .
TGTGCCAGCAGTCAACTTTCGGCAACTAATGAAAAACTGTTTTTT | CASSQLSATNEKLFF | TRBV10-3 | 15 | . | TRBJ1-4 | .
TGTGCCAGCTCTGACGCCGGGACAGCAGCTTTCTTT | CASSDAGTAAFF | TRBV2 | 12 | . | TRBJ1-1 | TRBD1
TGTGCCAGCAGTTCCCGGCTAGCTGACGAGACCCAGTACTTC | CASSSRLADETQYF | TRBV6-1 | 14 | . | TRBJ2-5 | .
TGTGCCAGCAGCTGGACAGGGAATGAGCAGTACTTC | CASSWTGNEQYF | TRBV5-5 | 12 | . | TRBJ2-7 | TRBD1
TGCGCCAGCAGTGAGTCTACTAGGGACAGGGGTATTGCAGATACGCAGTATTTT | CASSESTRDRGIADTQYF | TRBV10-1 | 18 | . | TRBJ2-3 | TRBD1
TGTGCCAGCAGCTACGGGACAGCATACTACGAGCAGTACTTC | CASSYGTAYYEQYF | TRBV5-8 | 14 | few | TRBJ2-7 | TRBD1
TGTGCCAGCACGCCCAGGTCGACCGCCGAGCAGTACTTC | CASTPRSTAEQYF | TRBV6-1 | 13 | . | TRBJ2-7 | .
TGTGCCAGCAGCTTTCGCGGGAGTTTTGTCTCGGAGACCCAGTACTTC | CASSFRGSFVSETQYF | TRBV5-6 | 16 | . | TRBJ2-5 | TRBD2
TGTGCTAGTGGTTTGGACCGGACTAGCGGGAGGGGCGAGCAGTACTTC | CASGLDRTSGRGEQYF | TRBV12-5 | 16 | . | TRBJ2-7 | TRBD2
TGTGCCGCGGGGCCGCGACGCTATGGCTACACCTTC | CAAGPRRYGYTF | TRBV19 | 12 | . | TRBJ1-2 | .
TGTGCCAGCAGCTTAGGGACAGGGGGGCAGGCAGATACGCAGTATTTT | CASSLGTGGQADTQYF | TRBV7-2 | 16 | . | TRBJ2-3 | TRBD1
TGCGCCAGCAGCCAACATTCCCGGAGGCGGCTGTTTTTT | CASSQHSRRRLFF | TRBV4-3 | 13 | . | TRBJ2-2 | .